One and the same sample provided the 5 T cell receptor beta chains below, sequenced in a study of cytomegalovirus exposure and HLA in healthy donors. The protocol was immunoSEQ multiplex PCR, while the TCRdb copy is restricted to in-frame clones and leaves out a portion. The sample holds about 240,000 clones; around 87% are singletons and the top ten take 2.6%. The sequencing sample was made of PBMCs. These receptors were obtained from a young man in good health and CMV-seronegative.

A single count supports this clone. The chain recombines TRBV10-3 with TRBJ2-7, with 8 bases that match TRBD1. The CDR3 extends over 12 amino acids. Germline V gene sequence: CDR1 ENHRY, CDR2 SYGVKD. With V trimmed by 6 bases and J by 7 bases, 5 bases remained unmatched. The CDR3: CAIRDRDGEQYF. CDR3 DNA sequence: TGTGCCATCAGGGACAGGGATGGGGAGCAGTACTTC.

J is TRBJ2-2 and V is TRBV4-2, with a possible D match to TRBD1 (5 bases). Germline CDR1 reads LGHNA; CDR2 reads YNFKEQ. The CDR3 totals 17 residues. V was cut by 3 bases and J by 1 base, with 15 bases left in between. The CDR3, as DNA: TGTGCCAGCAGCCACCCCCGAGGAAGGGGGAACACCGGGGAGCTGTTTTTT. Translation gives CASSHPRGRGNTGELFF.

The genes are TRBV4-1 and TRBJ2-7; the D gene is possibly TRBD1 (6 bases). Per the germline V gene, CDR1 is MGHRA and CDR2 is YSYEKL. V lost 4 bases, J lost 3 bases, and 10 bases lay in between. This CDR3 contains 13 residues. CDR3 in DNA: TGCGCCAGCAGCCGCGGACAGTACTACGAGCAGTACTTC. Protein sequence: CASSRGQYYEQYF.

This chain links TRBV6-6 with TRBJ1-6; D possibly corresponds to TRBD1 (6 bases). The V gene's germline CDR1 is MNHNY and CDR2 SVGAGI (reference sequence). Trimming took 5 bases from V and 13 from J, leaving 12 bases between them. The CDR3 runs 12 residues. The CDR3 loop reads CASSPSGVPLHF. The CDR3, as DNA: TGTGCCAGCAGTCCATCAGGGGTCCCCCTCCACTTT.

V and J are TRBV28 and TRBJ2-7; 9 bases agree with TRBD1. Germline-derived CDR1 and CDR2 are MDHEN and SYDVKM. This CDR3 is 18 amino acids long. V shed 5 bases, J shed 3 bases, and the junction held 17 bases outside the gene matches. This CDR3 is CASSPTIHRGRPNYEQYF. CDR3 sequence (DNA): TGTGCCAGCAGTCCTACAATTCACAGGGGGCGCCCCAACTACGAGCAGTACTTC. Using reference TRBV28 and TRBJ2-7 for the parts outside the CDR3, the full variable domain is DVKVTQSSRYLVKRTGEKVFLECVQDMDHENMFWYRQDPGLGLRLIYFSYDVKMKEKGDIPEGYSVSREKKERFSLILESASTNQTSMYLCASSPTIHRGRPNYEQYFGPGTRLTVT.